Each of the 22 T cell receptor beta chains below was sequenced from the same sample in a study of T cells in Graves' hyperthyroidism and ophthalmopathy. Amplified regions were TCR beta CDR3 sequences from RNA transcripts. Primed by the HTBI set, a first-round RT-PCR was run on the TCR CDR3. TCRdb passed the multiplex PCR reads through MiXCR, listing each CDR3 protein once. The sample includes 80,000 to 100,000 distinct CDR3 sequences, around 40% of them seen just once. Material: peripheral blood or thyroid tissue (not recorded which). Every receptor here comes from a woman in her twenties or thirties with Graves' hyperthyroidism.

The chain carries TRBV12-3 or TRBV12-4 and TRBJ1-3, with D possibly matching TRBD1 (6 bases). This CDR3 is built from 17 residues. V shed 5 bases and J shed 0 bases, with 17 bases lying between them. CDR3: CASSPALWDNSGNTIYF. DNA of the CDR3: TGTGCCAGCAGTCCTGCCCTATGGGACAACTCTGGAAACACCATATATTTT.

This clonotype was observed at least ten times. CDR3 region: CASSDGPFEAFF. The CDR3 DNA follows: TGCGCCAGCAGCGACGGTCCCTTTGAAGCTTTCTTT. J is TRBJ1-1 and V is TRBV5-1; D is unclear. Germline-derived CDR1 and CDR2 are SGHRS and YFSETQ. Deletions cut 4 bases from V and 7 bases from J, with 11 bases between. The CDR3 covers 12 residues.

This clonotype was seen at least ten times. The chain uses TRBV27 and TRBJ2-7, with D unresolved. The length of the CDR3 is 14 residues. Germline assignment: CDR1 MNHEY and CDR2 SMNVEV (reference sequence). Trimming stripped 8 bases from V and 5 bases from J, with 19 bases between. The CDR3 spells CASAPGLTLNEQYF. As DNA, the CDR3 is TGTGCCAGCGCCCCGGGCCTTACGCTCAACGAGCAGTACTTC.

A few counts support this clonotype. A much larger clone lies a single base off, so this may be a read error. J is TRBJ2-2 and V is TRBV14; D may correspond to TRBD1 or TRBD2 (6 bases each). Germline CDR1 is SGHDN and CDR2 is FVKESK. The CDR3 sequence is 15 residues long. The CDR3 DNA reads as TGTGCCAGCAGTGTGGGGGCAGGGTCTGCCGGGGGGCTGTTTTTT. This translates into CASSVGAGSAGGLFF.

This sequence joins TRBV4-1 and TRBJ1-5, with 10 bases identical to TRBD1. This CDR3 comprises 18 residues. Germline V gives CDR1 MGHRA, CDR2 YSYEKL. With 4 bases clipped from V and 6 bases from J, the junction kept 15 bases outside the gene matches. Here the CDR3 reads CASSPYLLRDRGGQPQHF. The CDR3 bases are TGCGCCAGCAGCCCCTACCTACTCCGGGACAGGGGAGGTCAGCCCCAGCATTTT.

This clonotype was recorded once. At one end, the junction sequence differs from germline, possibly due to a read error. The chain has TRBV7-9 and TRBJ2-7, with D uncertain. The CDR3 sequence is 12 residues long. Looked up from germline, CDR1 is SEHNR and CDR2 is FQNEAQ (reference sequence). The CDR3 reads CAGSQDSYEQYF. CDR3 coding DNA: TGTGCCGGCAGCCAAGATAGCTACGAGCAGTACTTT. Filled out from reference TRBV7-9 and TRBJ2-7, the complete variable domain reads DTGVSQNPRHKITKRGQNVTFRCDPISEHNRLYWYRQTLGQGPEFLTYFQNEAQLEKSRLLSDRFSAERPKGSFSTLEIQRTEQGDSAMYLCAGSQDSYEQYFGPGTRLTVT.

Details on this clonotype: This may come from a read error, since a much larger clone is one base off. The V and J genes are TRBV9 and TRBJ2-3, with D perhaps TRBD2 (6 bases). Germline CDR1 SGDLS, CDR2 YYNGEE. Trimming removed 4 bases from V and 2 bases from J, with 23 bases in between. The CDR3 spans 18 residues. CDR3 sequence: CASSLRPGLRLYTDTQYF. CDR3 bases: TGTGCCAGCAGCCTACGGCCGGGACTTCGACTCTACACAGATACGCAGTATTTT. The full variable domain, its missing parts supplied by reference TRBV9 and TRBJ2-3, is DSGVTQTPKHLITATGQRVTLRCSPRSGDLSVYWYQQSLDQGLQFLIQYYNGEERAKGNILERFSAQQFPDLHSELNLSSLELGDSALYFCASSLRPGLRLYTDTQYFGPGTRLTVL.

The chain is built from TRBV14 and TRBJ2-5; 9 bases match TRBD2. Germline V CDR1 and CDR2: SGHDN, FVKESK. The CDR3 sequence is 15 residues long. The trim removed 1 base at V and 4 bases at J, leaving 4 bases unmatched. The CDR3 DNA sequence: TGTGCCAGCAGCCAAGGGGGACTAGCCGGAGAGACCCAGTACTTC. Protein product: CASSQGGLAGETQYF.

The sample holds one count of this clonotype. A single base separates this from a much larger clone, so it may be a read error. The CDR3 DNA follows: TGTGCCAGCGGCATGCCGGGACCGTTAGGCACTGAAGCTTTCTTT. Translation: CASGMPGPLGTEAFF. The chain is built from TRBV6-5 and TRBJ1-1; TRBD1 is a possible D gene (5 bases). V lost 8 bases and J 4 bases, leaving 20 bases between the germline ends. The CDR3 covers 15 residues. The V gene's germline CDR1 is MNHEY and CDR2 SVGAGI.

This clonotype was seen at least ten times. The chain couples TRBV6-5 to TRBJ2-2, with D unresolved. The germline gives CDR1 MNHEY, CDR2 SVGAGI. The V gene lost 4 bases and the J gene lost 4 bases, with 4 bases spanning the gap. The length of the CDR3 is 12 residues. CDR3 protein: CASSWPTGELFF. For the CDR3, the DNA is TGTGCCAGCAGTTGGCCCACCGGGGAGCTGTTTTTT.

This clonotype was observed at least ten times. This sequence joins TRBV7-9 and TRBJ2-7; D remains unclear. V dropped 5 bases and J dropped 3 bases, with 17 bases sitting between them. This CDR3 region has 15 residues. Germline CDR1 reads SEHNR; CDR2 reads FQNEAQ (reference sequence). This CDR3 reads CASSQDSQVGYEQYF. For the CDR3, the DNA is TGTGCCAGCAGCCAAGATTCCCAGGTTGGCTACGAGCAGTACTTC. Filled out from reference TRBV7-9 and TRBJ2-7, the complete variable domain reads DTGVSQNPRHKITKRGQNVTFRCDPISEHNRLYWYRQTLGQGPEFLTYFQNEAQLEKSRLLSDRFSAERPKGSFSTLEIQRTEQGDSAMYLCASSQDSQVGYEQYFGPGTRLTVT.

This clonotype was observed at least ten times. V is TRBV5-1 and J is TRBJ2-2; 11 nucleotides line up with TRBD2. This CDR3 is 16 amino acids long. Germline V gene sequence: CDR1 SGHRS, CDR2 YFSETQ. The V and J ends lost 4 bases and 0 bases, in that order; junction bases with no gene match: 2. The CDR3 DNA is TGCGCCAGCAGCGCTAGCGGGAGGCCGAACACCGGGGAGCTGTTTTTT. Residues: CASSASGRPNTGELFF.

This clonotype was found many times. The chain employs TRBV28 and TRBJ1-5; TRBD1 agrees at 10 bases. Germline V lookup: CDR1 MDHEN, CDR2 SYDVKM. V was clipped by 5 bases and J by 6 bases; unmatched bases: 7. This CDR3 comprises 15 residues. CDR3 in amino acids: CASSPGTGDTQPQHF. The CDR3 DNA sequence: TGTGCCAGCAGTCCCGGGACAGGGGACACTCAGCCCCAGCATTTT.

The V gene is TRBV7-6, the J gene TRBJ2-2; the D gene is possibly TRBD2 (6 bases). The CDR3 length is 16 residues. CDR1 and CDR2 (germline): SGHVS, FNYEAQ. V shed 6 bases and J shed 4 bases, with 18 bases lying between them. Here the CDR3 reads CASSSFRGGTTGELFF. CDR3 DNA: TGTGCCAGCAGTTCGTTCCGGGGCGGGACCACCGGGGAGCTGTTTTTT.

Concerning this clonotype: This could be a read error, since a much larger clone is one nucleotide away. The rearrangement links TRBV12-3 or TRBV12-4 to TRBJ2-7, with D tentatively TRBD2 (6 bases). V shed 4 bases and J shed 5 bases, with 15 bases lying between them. The CDR3 consists of 14 residues. CDR3 protein: CASSSVRGSNEQYF. The DNA for the CDR3 is TGTGCCAGCAGTTCGGTCCGGGGGTCTAACGAGCAGTACTTC.

This chain joins TRBV2 and TRBJ1-3; 9 bases are a match to TRBD1. The ends lost 1 base at V and 8 bases at J; junction bases unmatched: 0. From germline, CDR1 is SNHLY and CDR2 FYNNEI. The CDR3 covers 13 residues. The CDR3 loop is CASSEGDRDTIYF. The DNA for the CDR3 is TGTGCCAGCAGTGAAGGGGACAGGGACACCATATATTTT.

This clonotype occurred many times. The J gene is TRBJ2-2, the V gene TRBV20-1; no clear D gene. With 4 bases removed from V and 5 bases from J, the gap between germline ends came to 11 bases. The CDR3 totals 13 residues. Germline CDR1 reads DFQATT; CDR2 reads SNEGSKA (reference sequence). CDR3 amino acids: CSATKDGTGELFF. The DNA for the CDR3 is TGCAGTGCTACCAAGGACGGGACCGGGGAGCTGTTTTTT.

This clonotype was recorded once. Mismatch with germline at one junction end may stem from a read error. CDR3 loop: CARSGTGLEAFF. The CDR3, as DNA: TGCGCCAGGAGTGGGACAGGCCTTGAAGCTTTCTTT. The chain employs TRBV10-2 and TRBJ1-1; TRBD1 matches at 8 bases. The CDR3 spans 12 residues. Germline V gene sequence: CDR1 WSHSY, CDR2 SAAADI.

At least ten counts were recorded for this clonotype. The CDR3 loop reads CASSEWELQFF. The CDR3 nucleotides are TGTGCCAGCAGCGAATGGGAACTACAGTTCTTC. The chain couples TRBV7-9 to TRBJ2-1; D gene uncertain. CDR1 and CDR2 from the germline V gene are SEHNR and FQNEAQ (reference sequence). The V end lost 5 bases, the J end lost 13 bases, and 12 bases lay between the germline ends. This CDR3 is built from 11 residues.

The chain links TRBV25-1 to TRBJ1-5, with D tentatively TRBD1 (5 bases). The CDR3 has 15 residues. Germline V gene sequence: CDR1 MGHDK, CDR2 SYGVNS. V was cut by 5 bases and J by 6 bases, with 17 bases left in between. This CDR3 reads CASSPFQGPPQPQHF. The CDR3 region has the DNA TGTGCCAGCAGTCCGTTTCAGGGCCCCCCTCAGCCCCAGCATTTT.

The rearrangement links TRBV20-1 to TRBJ2-5, with 10 bases matching TRBD2. The V gene's germline CDR1 is DFQATT and CDR2 SNEGSKA (reference sequence). Trimming cost V 3 bases and J 1 base; bases outside gene matches: 5. The CDR3 length is 15 residues. CDR3 nucleotides: TGCAGTGCTAGCAAGCGGGAGGGCCTCCAAGAGACCCAGTACTTC. This sequence encodes CSASKREGLQETQYF.

In this sample, this clonotype turned up many times. This chain links TRBV15 with TRBJ2-3; D remains unclear. Germline V CDR1 and CDR2: LNHNV, YYDKDF (reference sequence). CDR3 length: 14 amino acids. Trimming shortened V by 2 bases and J by 4 bases, and 10 bases separated the two germline ends. The DNA of the CDR3 is TGTGCCACCAGCAGATATCAAAGGGCAGATACGCAGTATTTT. Its protein product is CATSRYQRADTQYF.